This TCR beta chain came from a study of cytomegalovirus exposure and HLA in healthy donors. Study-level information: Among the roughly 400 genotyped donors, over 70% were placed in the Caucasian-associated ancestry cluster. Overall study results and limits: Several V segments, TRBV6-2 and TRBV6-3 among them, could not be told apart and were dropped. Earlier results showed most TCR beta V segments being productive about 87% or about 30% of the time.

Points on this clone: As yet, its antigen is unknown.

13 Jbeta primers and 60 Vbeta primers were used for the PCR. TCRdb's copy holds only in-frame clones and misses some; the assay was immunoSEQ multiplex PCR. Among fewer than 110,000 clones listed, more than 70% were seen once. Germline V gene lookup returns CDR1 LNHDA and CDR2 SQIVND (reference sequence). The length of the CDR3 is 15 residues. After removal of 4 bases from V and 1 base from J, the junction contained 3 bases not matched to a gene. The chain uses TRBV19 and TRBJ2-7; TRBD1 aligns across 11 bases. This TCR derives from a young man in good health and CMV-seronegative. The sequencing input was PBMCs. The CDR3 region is CASSTGTGGSYEQYF. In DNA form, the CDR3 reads TGTGCCAGTAGTACCGGGACAGGGGGGTCCTACGAGCAGTACTTC.